These T cell receptor beta chains were read from a single sample in a study of CD8 T cells in ankylosing spondylitis. TCRdb reprocessed the 5' RACE reads with MiXCR, giving one entry per CDR3 protein. The sample consists of 250,000 to 350,000 distinct CDR3 sequences, around 20% of them appearing once. What was sequenced was blood, either unsorted or a sorted T cell fraction (not recorded which). The receptor source for this set is a male donor with ankylosing spondylitis or in good health (not recorded which). The conserved cysteine and the conserved F or W are not part of the CDR3 here. Each record gives: V gene, J gene, CDR3 protein.

v_gene: TRBV30
j_gene: TRBJ1-6
CDR3aa: AWSVPGQYNSPLH

v_gene: TRBV1
j_gene: TRBJ2-3
CDR3aa: TSSQEGQGGGTDTQY

v_gene: TRBV5-1
j_gene: TRBJ1-4
CDR3aa: ASSPDGATNEKLF

v_gene: TRBV5-1
j_gene: TRBJ2-1
CDR3aa: ASSLTPGTGVNEQF

v_gene: TRBV20-1
j_gene: TRBJ2-2
CDR3aa: SARVPTSGLNTGELF

v_gene: TRBV12-3/TRBV12-4
j_gene: TRBJ2-1
CDR3aa: ASSYTNYNEQF

v_gene: TRBV5-1
j_gene: TRBJ1-5
CDR3aa: ASSPDRGGQPQH

v_gene: TRBV6-2/TRBV6-3
j_gene: TRBJ2-2
CDR3aa: ASSYSVGELF

v_gene: TRBV28
j_gene: TRBJ2-1
CDR3aa: ASSATSGGRNEQF

v_gene: TRBV12-3/TRBV12-4
j_gene: TRBJ2-6
CDR3aa: ASSTNSGANVLT

v_gene: TRBV5-1
j_gene: TRBJ2-2
CDR3aa: ASSLFQASNTGELF

v_gene: TRBV5-5
j_gene: TRBJ1-5
CDR3aa: ASSLEQGPNQPQH

v_gene: TRBV4-2
j_gene: TRBJ2-3
CDR3aa: ASSQVGQGTDTQY

v_gene: TRBV7-7
j_gene: TRBJ2-5
CDR3aa: ASSARDLKGETQY

v_gene: TRBV5-1
j_gene: TRBJ2-1
CDR3aa: ASSLTAHNEQF

v_gene: TRBV20-1
j_gene: TRBJ2-3
CDR3aa: SASTSGGTDTQY

v_gene: TRBV15
j_gene: TRBJ2-6
CDR3aa: ATSKPLLWPGANVLT

v_gene: TRBV7-6
j_gene: TRBJ2-3
CDR3aa: ASTGQGTDTQY

v_gene: TRBV5-1
j_gene: TRBJ2-1
CDR3aa: ASSFSSTSYNEQF

v_gene: TRBV9
j_gene: TRBJ2-3
CDR3aa: ASSVDSSSTDTQY

v_gene: TRBV4-1
j_gene: TRBJ2-5
CDR3aa: ASSQDGTGGVETQY

v_gene: TRBV5-1
j_gene: TRBJ2-3
CDR3aa: ASSRLAGGLSTDTQY

v_gene: TRBV7-2
j_gene: TRBJ2-3
CDR3aa: ASSSHTDTQY

v_gene: TRBV5-1
j_gene: TRBJ2-1
CDR3aa: ASSPDGPGEF

v_gene: TRBV5-1
j_gene: TRBJ1-6
CDR3aa: ASSPGQAASPLH

v_gene: TRBV3-1
j_gene: TRBJ2-5
CDR3aa: ASRLREQETQY

v_gene: TRBV6-2/TRBV6-3
j_gene: TRBJ2-2
CDR3aa: ASKALAGGTGELF

v_gene: TRBV7-2
j_gene: TRBJ2-1
CDR3aa: ASSLAGKEQF

v_gene: TRBV5-1
j_gene: TRBJ2-2
CDR3aa: ASSLQGVNTGELF

v_gene: TRBV28
j_gene: TRBJ2-2
CDR3aa: ASTPTSGRAEAGELF

v_gene: TRBV14
j_gene: TRBJ2-2
CDR3aa: ASSQEGDRELF

v_gene: TRBV20-1
j_gene: TRBJ1-1
CDR3aa: SARDQGRNTEAF

v_gene: TRBV28
j_gene: TRBJ1-2
CDR3aa: ASSPPRTGGSYGYT

v_gene: TRBV29-1
j_gene: TRBJ2-2
CDR3aa: SVGDSHTGELF

v_gene: TRBV5-1
j_gene: TRBJ2-1
CDR3aa: ASSLVVDNEQF

v_gene: TRBV5-1
j_gene: TRBJ1-2
CDR3aa: ASSLVGTNYGYT

v_gene: TRBV10-2
j_gene: TRBJ2-5
CDR3aa: ASSVWTVAGEETQY

v_gene: TRBV5-1
j_gene: TRBJ1-1
CDR3aa: ASSFSRVNTEAF

v_gene: TRBV4-1
j_gene: TRBJ2-1
CDR3aa: ASSQPLAGGPNEQF

v_gene: TRBV6-5
j_gene: TRBJ1-5
CDR3aa: AGSYSVREPQH

v_gene: TRBV2
j_gene: TRBJ1-5
CDR3aa: ASSGDSNSNQPQH

v_gene: TRBV29-1
j_gene: TRBJ2-3
CDR3aa: SVEGSQGALDTQY

v_gene: TRBV6-1
j_gene: TRBJ2-3
CDR3aa: ASSPTGNTQY

v_gene: TRBV5-1
j_gene: TRBJ2-3
CDR3aa: ASSLAGTGGSDTQY

v_gene: TRBV9
j_gene: TRBJ2-1
CDR3aa: ASSVDPAGNEQF

v_gene: TRBV9
j_gene: TRBJ1-2
CDR3aa: ASSPGTNRGNYGYT

v_gene: TRBV5-6
j_gene: TRBJ2-5
CDR3aa: ASSLGMEETQY

v_gene: TRBV12-3/TRBV12-4
j_gene: TRBJ1-2
CDR3aa: ASSPVRGTGDGYGYT

v_gene: TRBV20-1
j_gene: TRBJ2-5
CDR3aa: SARDSRGFETQY